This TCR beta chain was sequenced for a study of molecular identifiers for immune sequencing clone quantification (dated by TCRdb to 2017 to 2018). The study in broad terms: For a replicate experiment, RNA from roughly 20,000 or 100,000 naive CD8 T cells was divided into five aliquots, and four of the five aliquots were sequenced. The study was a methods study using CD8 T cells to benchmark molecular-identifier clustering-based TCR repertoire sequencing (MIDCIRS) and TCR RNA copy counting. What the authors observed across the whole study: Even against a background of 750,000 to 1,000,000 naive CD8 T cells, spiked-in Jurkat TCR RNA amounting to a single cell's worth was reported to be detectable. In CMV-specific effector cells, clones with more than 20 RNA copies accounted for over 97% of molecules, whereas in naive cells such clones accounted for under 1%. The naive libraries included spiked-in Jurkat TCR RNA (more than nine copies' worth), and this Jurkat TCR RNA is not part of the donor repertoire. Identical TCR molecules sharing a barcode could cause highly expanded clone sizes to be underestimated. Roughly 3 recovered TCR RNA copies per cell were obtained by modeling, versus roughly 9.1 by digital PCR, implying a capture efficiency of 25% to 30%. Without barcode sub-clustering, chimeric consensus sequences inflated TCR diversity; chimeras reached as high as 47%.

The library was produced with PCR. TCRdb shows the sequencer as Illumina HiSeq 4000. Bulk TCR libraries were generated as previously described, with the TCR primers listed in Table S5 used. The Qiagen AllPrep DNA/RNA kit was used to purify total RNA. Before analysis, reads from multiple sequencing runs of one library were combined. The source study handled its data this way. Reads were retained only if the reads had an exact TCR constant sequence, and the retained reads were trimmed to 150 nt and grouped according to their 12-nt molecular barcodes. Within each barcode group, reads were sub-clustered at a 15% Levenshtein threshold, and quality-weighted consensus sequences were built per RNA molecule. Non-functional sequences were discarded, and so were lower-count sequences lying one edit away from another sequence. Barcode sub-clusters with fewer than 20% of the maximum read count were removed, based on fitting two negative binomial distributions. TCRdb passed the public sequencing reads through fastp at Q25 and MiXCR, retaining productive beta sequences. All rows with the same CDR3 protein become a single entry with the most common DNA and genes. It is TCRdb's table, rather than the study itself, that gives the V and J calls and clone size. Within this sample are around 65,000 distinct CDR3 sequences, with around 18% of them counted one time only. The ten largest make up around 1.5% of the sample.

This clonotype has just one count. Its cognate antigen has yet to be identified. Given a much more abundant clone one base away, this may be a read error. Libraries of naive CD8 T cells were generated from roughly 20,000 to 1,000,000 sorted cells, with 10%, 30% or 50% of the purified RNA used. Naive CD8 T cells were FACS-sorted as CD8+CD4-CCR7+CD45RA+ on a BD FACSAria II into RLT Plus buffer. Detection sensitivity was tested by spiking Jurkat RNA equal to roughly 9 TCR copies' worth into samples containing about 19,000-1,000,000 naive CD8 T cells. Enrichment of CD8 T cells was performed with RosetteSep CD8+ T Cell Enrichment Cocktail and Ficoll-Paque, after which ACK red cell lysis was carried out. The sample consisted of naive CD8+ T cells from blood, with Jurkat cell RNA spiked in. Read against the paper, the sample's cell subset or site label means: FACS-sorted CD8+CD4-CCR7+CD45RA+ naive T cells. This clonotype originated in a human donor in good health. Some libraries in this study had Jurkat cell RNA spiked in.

The DNA reads TGTGCCACCAGCAGAGATCGGCCTAGCGGGGAGCACACCGGGCAGCTGTTTTTT. It specifies CATSRDRPSGEHTGQLFF. The sequence joins TRBV15 to TRBJ2-2, and TRBD2 matches 9 of the central bases. Looking up the germline V gene (reference sequence) yields CDR1 LNHNV and CDR2 YYDKDF. The CDR3 starts with the cysteine, ends with the phenylalanine, and has 18 residues. Only CDR3 DNA is held: 54 bases, read in frame from base 1.